This entry features one TCR beta chain sequence. Its antigen is still unknown. Antigen-specific CD4+ T cells expanded by the ViraFEST assay with viral peptide pools were then sequenced. Culturing for approximately 10 days preceded CD4+ T cell isolation. Two million PBMC per well received approximately 10 IU/ml IL-2 and 9 to 10 ug/ml peptides in culture. This entry comes from a study of vaccination effects on CD4 cells after COVID-19. About the research overall: Every participant took two doses of the BNT162b2 or mRNA-1273 vaccine.

The germline V and J ends were trimmed by 3 bases and 8 bases, with 15 bases remaining between them. The CDR3 has 14 amino acids. Germline values: CDR1 SGDLS, CDR2 YYNGEE. Study findings and constraints: At late timepoints after vaccination, vaccine- and infection-induced clones shrank markedly.

Clones were read by immunoSEQ multiplex PCR, and TCRdb kept only the in-frame ones, dropping some. The table lists tens of thousands of clones, 81% of them singletons. The receptor was derived from a human donor who received a COVID-19 vaccine. The V gene is TRBV9, the J gene TRBJ2-4; possible D gene TRBD2, 6 bases. The specimen was CD4+ T cells from PBMCs cultured with HCoV-229E spike peptides, collected before COVID-19 vaccination. This chain's CDR3 is CASSDGRPGDIQYF. For the CDR3, the DNA is TGTGCCAGCAGCGACGGGAGACCTGGGGACATTCAGTACTTC.